This T cell receptor (beta chain) was captured in a study of memory CD4+ T cells and cytomegalovirus serostatus. Single viable CD3+CD4+CD8-CD45RO+ cells were sorted as the memory CD4+ T cells. Source study methods: Out-of-frame sequences were removed, leaving 2 million to 2.5 million distinct TCRbeta sequences. Only in-frame clones appear in the TCRdb table, and some are missing; sequencing was by immunoSEQ multiplex PCR. That table supplies the V and J calls and clone size; D and trimming were determined from the DNA. The sample contains 85,000 to 100,000 clones, 75% to 85% of which appear only once. The V gene end was trimmed by 5 bases and the J gene end by 5 bases; junction bases not matched to a gene: 3. CDR1 is MNHEY and CDR2 is SMNVEV in the germline V gene (reference sequence). This CDR3 has 14 residues.

The sample taken for sequencing was memory CD4+ T cells from blood. The TCR sequence derives from an adult in good health and CMV-seropositive. The V and J genes are TRBV27 and TRBJ1-5; 10 nucleotides agree with TRBD1. In nucleotides, the CDR3 is TGTGCCAGCAGTGTGGACAGGGGGTATCAGCCCCAGCATTTT. The encoded protein is CASSVDRGYQPQHF.